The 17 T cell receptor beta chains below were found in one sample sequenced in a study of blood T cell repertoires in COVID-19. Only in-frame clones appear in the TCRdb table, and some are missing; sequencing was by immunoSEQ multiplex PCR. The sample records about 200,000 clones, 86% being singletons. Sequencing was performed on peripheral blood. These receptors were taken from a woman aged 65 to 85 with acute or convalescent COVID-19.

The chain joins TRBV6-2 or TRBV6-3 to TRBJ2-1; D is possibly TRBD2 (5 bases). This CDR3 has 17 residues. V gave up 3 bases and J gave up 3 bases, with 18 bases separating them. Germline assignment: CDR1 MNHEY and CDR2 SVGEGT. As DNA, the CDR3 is TGTGCCAGCAGTTATCGTCGCGGACTGAACCTCTACAATGAGCAGTTCTTC. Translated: CASSYRRGLNLYNEQFF.

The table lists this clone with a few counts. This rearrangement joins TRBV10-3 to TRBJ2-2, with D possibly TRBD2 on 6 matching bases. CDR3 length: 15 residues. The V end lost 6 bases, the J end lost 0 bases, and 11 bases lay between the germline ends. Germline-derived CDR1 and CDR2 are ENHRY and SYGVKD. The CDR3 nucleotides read TGTGCCATCAGCAGGGACTTGCCGAACACCGGGGAGCTGTTTTTT. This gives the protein CAISRDLPNTGELFF.

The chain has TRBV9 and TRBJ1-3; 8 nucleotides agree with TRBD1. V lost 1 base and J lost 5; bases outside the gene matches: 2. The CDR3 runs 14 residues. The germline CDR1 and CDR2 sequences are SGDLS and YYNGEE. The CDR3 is CASSVQGARNTIYF. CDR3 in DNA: TGTGCCAGCAGCGTACAGGGGGCCCGAAACACCATATATTTT.

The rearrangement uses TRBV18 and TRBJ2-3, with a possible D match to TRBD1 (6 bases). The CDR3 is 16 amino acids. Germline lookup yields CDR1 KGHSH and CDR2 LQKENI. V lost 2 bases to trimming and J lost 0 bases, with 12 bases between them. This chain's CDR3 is CASSPFRGLSTDTQYF. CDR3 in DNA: TGTGCCAGCTCACCATTCAGGGGATTAAGCACAGATACGCAGTATTTT. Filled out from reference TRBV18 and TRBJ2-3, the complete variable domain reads NAGVMQNPRHLVRRRGQEARLRCSPMKGHSHVYWYRQLPEEGLKFMVYLQKENIIDESGMPKERFSAEFPKEGPSILRIQQVVRGDSAAYFCASSPFRGLSTDTQYFGPGTRLTVL.

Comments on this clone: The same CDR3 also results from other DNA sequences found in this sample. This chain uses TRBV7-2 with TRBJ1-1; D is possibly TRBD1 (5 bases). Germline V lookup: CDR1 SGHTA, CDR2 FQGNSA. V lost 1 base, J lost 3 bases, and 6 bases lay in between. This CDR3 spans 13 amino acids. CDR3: CASSLGGDTEAFF. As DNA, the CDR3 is TGTGCCAGCAGCTTAGGGGGGGACACTGAAGCTTTCTTT.

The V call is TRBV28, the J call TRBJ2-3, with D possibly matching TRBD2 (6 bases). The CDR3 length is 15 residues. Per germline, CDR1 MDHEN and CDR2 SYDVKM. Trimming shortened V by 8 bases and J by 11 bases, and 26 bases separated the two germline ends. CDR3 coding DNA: TGTGCCAGCTTCACCTTAGCGGCTGGGCCTATACAGCAGTATTTT. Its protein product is CASFTLAAGPIQQYF.

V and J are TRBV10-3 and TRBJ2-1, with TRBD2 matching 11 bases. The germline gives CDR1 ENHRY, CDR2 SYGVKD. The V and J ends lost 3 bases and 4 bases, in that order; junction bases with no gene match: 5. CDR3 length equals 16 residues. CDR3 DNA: TGTGCCATCAGTGACACCGGGACTAGCGGTTACAATGAGCAGTTCTTC. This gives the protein CAISDTGTSGYNEQFF.

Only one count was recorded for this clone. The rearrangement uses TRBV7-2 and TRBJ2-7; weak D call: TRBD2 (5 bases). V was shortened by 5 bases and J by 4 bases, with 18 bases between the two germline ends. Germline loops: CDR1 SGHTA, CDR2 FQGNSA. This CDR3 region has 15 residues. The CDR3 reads CASSLFARTGYEQYF. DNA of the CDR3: TGTGCCAGCAGCCTATTTGCCAGGACGGGGTACGAGCAGTACTTC.

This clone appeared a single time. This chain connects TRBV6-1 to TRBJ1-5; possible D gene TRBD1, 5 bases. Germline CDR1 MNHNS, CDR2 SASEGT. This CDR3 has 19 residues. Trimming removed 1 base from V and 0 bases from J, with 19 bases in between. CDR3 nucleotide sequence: TGTGCCAGCAGTGAAGTGATAAGGGGCCGCCTCGATAGCAATCAGCCCCAGCATTTT. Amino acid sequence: CASSEVIRGRLDSNQPQHF.

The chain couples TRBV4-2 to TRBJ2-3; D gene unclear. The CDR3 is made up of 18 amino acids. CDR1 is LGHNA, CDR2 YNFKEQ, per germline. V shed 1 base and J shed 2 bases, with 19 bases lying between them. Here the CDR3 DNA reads TGTGCCAGCAGCCAAGCCGGTAGACTCCCCAAACACACAGATACGCAGTATTTT. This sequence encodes CASSQAGRLPKHTDTQYF.

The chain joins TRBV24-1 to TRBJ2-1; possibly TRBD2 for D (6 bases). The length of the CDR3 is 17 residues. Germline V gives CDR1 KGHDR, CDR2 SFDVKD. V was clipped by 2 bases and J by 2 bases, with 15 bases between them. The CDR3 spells CATSDSRGSPPYNEQFF. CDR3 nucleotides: TGTGCCACCAGTGATTCACGGGGGAGCCCCCCCTACAATGAGCAGTTCTTC.

CDR3 in amino acids: CATSATNEKLFF. The CDR3 DNA reads as TGTGCCACGTCCGCAACTAATGAAAAACTGTTTTTT. The rearrangement links TRBV7-9 to TRBJ1-4; D gene uncertain. The CDR3 loop spans 12 amino acids. Between the trimmed V and J ends, which lost 10 bases and 0 bases, there was a span of 6 bases. Germline V gene lookup returns CDR1 SEHNR and CDR2 FQNEAQ (reference sequence).

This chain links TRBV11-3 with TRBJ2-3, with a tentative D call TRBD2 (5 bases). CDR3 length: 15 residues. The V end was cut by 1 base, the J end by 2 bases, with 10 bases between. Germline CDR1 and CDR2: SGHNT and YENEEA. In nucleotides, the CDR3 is TGTGCCAGCAGCTTAGGGGAGTCGGACACAGATACGCAGTATTTT. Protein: CASSLGESDTDTQYF.

CDR3 residues: CASSPSGSAYNEQFF. CDR3 nucleotide sequence: TGTGCCAGCAGCCCTAGCGGGAGTGCCTACAATGAGCAGTTCTTC. This rearrangement joins TRBV7-3 to TRBJ2-1; 10 nucleotides align to TRBD2. V trimming: 5 bases; J trimming: 2 bases; junction bases outside the gene matches: 3. The CDR3 has 15 residues. The V gene's germline CDR1 is SGHTA and CDR2 FQGTGA.

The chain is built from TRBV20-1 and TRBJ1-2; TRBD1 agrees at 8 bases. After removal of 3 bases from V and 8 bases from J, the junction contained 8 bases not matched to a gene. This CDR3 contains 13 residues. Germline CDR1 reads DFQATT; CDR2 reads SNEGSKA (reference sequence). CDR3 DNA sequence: TGCAGTGCTAGTACAGGGGGGCGTGGCGGCTACACCTTC. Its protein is CSASTGGRGGYTF.

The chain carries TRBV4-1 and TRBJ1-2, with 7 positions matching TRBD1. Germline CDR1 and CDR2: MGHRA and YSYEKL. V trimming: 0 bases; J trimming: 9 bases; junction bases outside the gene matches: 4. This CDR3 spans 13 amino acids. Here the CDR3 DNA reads TGCGCCAGCAGCCAAGATCAGGGGGGAAGCTACACCTTC. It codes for CASSQDQGGSYTF.

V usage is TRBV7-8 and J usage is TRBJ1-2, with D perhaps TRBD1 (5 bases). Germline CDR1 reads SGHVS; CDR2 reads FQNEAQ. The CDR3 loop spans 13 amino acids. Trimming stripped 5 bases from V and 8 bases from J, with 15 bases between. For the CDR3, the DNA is TGTGCCAGCAGCCCGACGACAGCAATGGGCTACACCTTC. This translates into CASSPTTAMGYTF.